Presented here are 2 T cell receptor beta chains from one specimen sequenced in a study of long-term antiretroviral therapy in people with HIV. Version v3.0 of the immunoSEQ assay ran at survey level. Profiled with immunoSEQ multiplex PCR; TCRdb holds only in-frame clones, not every one. The sample yields around 29,000 clones, 95% seen once. The source was unsorted PBMCs, collected 5.3 years after starting antiretroviral therapy. These receptors were collected from a man between 25 and 39 years old with HIV.

Within the sample, this clone is medium-sized (0.01 to 0.1%). This chain uses TRBV28 with TRBJ2-7; TRBD2 matches 10 bases. CDR1 MDHEN and CDR2 SYDVKM come from the germline V gene. The V segment lost 5 bases and the J segment 3 bases; nucleotides outside the gene matches: 1. CDR3 size: 13 residues. The DNA of the CDR3 is TGTGCCAGCAGTCTAGCGGGAGTCTACGAGCAGTACTTC. It translates to CASSLAGVYEQYF.

CDR3 in amino acids: CASTERVGSGNTIYF. The CDR3 nucleotides read TGTGCCAGCACGGAGAGGGTTGGCTCTGGAAACACCATATATTTT. The chain carries TRBV2 and TRBJ1-3; D remains unclear. V was cut by 7 bases and J by 0 bases, with 13 bases left in between. The germline CDR1 and CDR2 sequences are SNHLY and FYNNEI. This CDR3 has 15 residues.